This TCR beta chain was profiled in a study of metastatic and nonmetastatic thyroid tumors. This clone came up a few times. V dropped 5 bases and J dropped 10 bases, with 20 bases sitting between them. The germline gives CDR1 DFQATT, CDR2 SNEGSKA (reference sequence). This CDR3 has 14 residues. Thyroid surgery took place with no prior treatment in any patient. TCRdb called clones again from the PCR reads with MiXCR. Of 15,000 to 20,000 clones listed, roughly 34% are singletons. The receptor was isolated from a male donor with papillary thyroid cancer or a benign thyroid nodule (not recorded which). Some clones in this sample may be carry-over from other donors' samples. V gene TRBV20-1 combines with J gene TRBJ1-4; D may be TRBD1 (5 bases). The sequencing input was tumor tissue. This chain's CDR3 is CSAQSGTAGGKLFF. CDR3 sequence (DNA): TGCAGTGCTCAAAGTGGGACGGCGGGCGGAAAACTGTTTTTT.